This T cell receptor (beta chain) was sequenced for a study of neurological immune-mediated disorders. The CDR3 has 18 residues. The V and J ends lost 1 base and 1 base, in that order; junction bases with no gene match: 8. Germline lookup yields CDR1 MNHEY and CDR2 SMNVEV (reference sequence). The cDNA was synthesized by 5'RACE incorporating 10-nucleotide random UMIs. MiXCR, applied by TCRdb to the 5' RACE reads, yields one record per CDR3 protein. The sample contains about 71,000 distinct CDR3 sequences, roughly 13% of which appear only once. Findings and limits, study-wide: HTLV-1-associated myelopathy showed the most TCR clonal expansion; multiple sclerosis the least, below healthy controls.

This clonotype was seen a handful of times. The antigen is undetermined. As for time point: longitudinal time-point 1 (baseline). The unsorted libraries were produced from 2 million PBMCs held at -80 C. The sequence was obtained from a female donor with HTLV-1-associated myelopathy (HAM/TSP). Material for sequencing was PBMCs. The V gene is TRBV27, the J gene TRBJ2-2, with 8 bases that match TRBD1. CDR3 DNA: TGTGCCAGCAGTTTATTCCCCCCAGGGGGCTGGAACACCGGGGAGCTGTTTTTT. Amino acid sequence: CASSLFPPGGWNTGELFF.